Listed below are T cell receptor beta chains from one sample, sequenced in a study of OX40 agonist ivuxolimab in advanced cancers. Libraries were prepared by immunoSEQ multiplex PCR; TCRdb keeps only in-frame clonotypes and omits some of them. This sample has tens of thousands of clones, with 75% to 85% found just once. The sequencing used CD4+ or CD8+ T cells sorted from blood, collected in a trial of the OX40 agonist ivuxolimab. These receptors all come from an adult with an advanced solid tumor such as melanoma, head and neck, liver or kidney cancer. CDR3s include the opening cysteine and the closing phenylalanine or tryptophan. A D gene is named only where the DNA matches it firmly. Clone size is not always given. Where it is, it says once, few, many or a class for expanded clones.

clone_size: once
v_call: TRBV7-2
j_call: TRBJ1-5
d_call: -
cdr3_aa: CASSFEGSRNQPQHF

clone_size: -
v_call: TRBV6-1
j_call: TRBJ2-5
d_call: TRBD2
cdr3_aa: CASSGTGLAGRETQYF

clone_size: -
v_call: TRBV2
j_call: TRBJ2-3
d_call: -
cdr3_aa: CASSEVGGGTDTQYF

clone_size: few
v_call: TRBV5-1
j_call: TRBJ1-2
d_call: -
cdr3_aa: CASSLASNYGYTF

clone_size: few
v_call: TRBV7-3
j_call: TRBJ2-3
d_call: -
cdr3_aa: CASKLAASTDTQYF

clone_size: once
v_call: TRBV10-3
j_call: TRBJ1-3
d_call: -
cdr3_aa: CATLESSGNTIYF

clone_size: -
v_call: TRBV5-4
j_call: TRBJ2-4
d_call: TRBD1
cdr3_aa: CASSLSQGETKNIQYF

clone_size: once
v_call: TRBV19
j_call: TRBJ2-3
d_call: -
cdr3_aa: CASSMGSGTDTQYF

clone_size: -
v_call: TRBV5-4
j_call: TRBJ1-1
d_call: -
cdr3_aa: CASRFLQGESTEAFF

clone_size: -
v_call: TRBV11-2
j_call: TRBJ1-1
d_call: -
cdr3_aa: CASSLDVGQGTEAFF

clone_size: -
v_call: TRBV2
j_call: TRBJ1-4
d_call: -
cdr3_aa: CASSEAGSTTNEKLFF

clone_size: -
v_call: TRBV5-6
j_call: TRBJ1-4
d_call: TRBD1
cdr3_aa: CASSFTGGGEKLFF

clone_size: -
v_call: TRBV7-9
j_call: TRBJ2-2
d_call: -
cdr3_aa: CASSLGQNTGELFF

clone_size: -
v_call: TRBV15
j_call: TRBJ2-1
d_call: TRBD2
cdr3_aa: CATIDDAGGPYNEQFF